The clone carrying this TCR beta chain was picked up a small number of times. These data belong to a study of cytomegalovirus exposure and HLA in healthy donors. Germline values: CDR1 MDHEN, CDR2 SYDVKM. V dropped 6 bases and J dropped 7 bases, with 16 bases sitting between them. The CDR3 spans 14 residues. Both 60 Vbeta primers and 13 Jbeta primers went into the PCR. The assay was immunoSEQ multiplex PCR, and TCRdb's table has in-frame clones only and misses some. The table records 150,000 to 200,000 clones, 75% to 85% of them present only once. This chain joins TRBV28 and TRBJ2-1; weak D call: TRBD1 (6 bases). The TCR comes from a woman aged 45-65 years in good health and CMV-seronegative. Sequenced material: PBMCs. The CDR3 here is CASSSNVQGNEQFF. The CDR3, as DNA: TGTGCCAGCAGCTCAAACGTACAGGGTAATGAGCAGTTCTTC.